This TCR beta chain came from a study of blood T cell repertoires in COVID-19. Study in general: T cells, B-cell-depleted T cells, or PBMCs supplied cDNA or gDNA.

The data were produced by immunoSEQ multiplex PCR, yet TCRdb's version contains in-frame clones alone and is incomplete. This table holds more than 15,000 clones, 65% to 85% found once. Per the germline V gene, CDR1 is SGHTA and CDR2 is FQGNSA. The CDR3 has 17 residues. The ends lost 5 bases at V and 0 bases at J; junction bases unmatched: 4. The rearrangement links TRBV7-2 to TRBJ1-6; the match to TRBD1 covers 10 bases. The sequence was collected from a man aged 40-50 years with active or convalescent COVID-19. Sample: peripheral blood. The CDR3, as DNA: TGTGCCAGCAGCCTGACAGGGGGCCGCTCCTATAATTCACCCCTCCACTTT. Its protein is CASSLTGGRSYNSPLHF. Full variable domain (rest looked up from reference TRBV7-2 and TRBJ1-6): GAGVSQSPSNKVTEKGKDVELRCDPISGHTALYWYRQSLGQGLEFLIYFQGNSAPDKSGLPSDRFSAERTGGSVSTLTIQRTQQEDSAVYLCASSLTGGRSYNSPLHFGNGTRLTVT.